This T cell receptor beta chain was obtained from a study of neurological immune-mediated disorders. As for the study in general: There were some 34 multiple sclerosis patients. Of these, roughly 30 had relapsing-remitting MS and 3 had secondary progressive MS.

Germline-derived CDR1 and CDR2 are LNHNV and YYDKDF (reference sequence). The CDR3 length is 16 residues. The germline V and J ends were trimmed by 0 bases and 4 bases, with 13 bases remaining between them. This clonotype was seen ten or more times. Each CDR3 protein is one row after TCRdb ran MiXCR on the 5' RACE reads. The sample lists tens of thousands of distinct CDR3 sequences, approximately 4.3% occurring once. Time point indicated: longitudinal time-point 3. The sequencing input was PBMCs. The chain has TRBV15 and TRBJ1-5; no clear D. This clonotype was obtained from a woman aged 55-70 years with multiple sclerosis. The CDR3 DNA follows: TGTGCCACCAGCAGAGATACTGTCTCCGGGAATCAGCCCCAGCATTTT. Protein product: CATSRDTVSGNQPQHF.